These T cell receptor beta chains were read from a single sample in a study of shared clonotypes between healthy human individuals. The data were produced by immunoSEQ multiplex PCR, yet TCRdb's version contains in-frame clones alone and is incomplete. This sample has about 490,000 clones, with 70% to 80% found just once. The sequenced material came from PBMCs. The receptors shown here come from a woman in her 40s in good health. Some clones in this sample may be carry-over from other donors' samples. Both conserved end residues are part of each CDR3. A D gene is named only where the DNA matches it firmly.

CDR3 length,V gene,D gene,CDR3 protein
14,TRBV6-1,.,CASNRVSDTGELFF
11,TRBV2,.,CASRRGQPQHF
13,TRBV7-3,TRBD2,CASSRGTTEAQYF
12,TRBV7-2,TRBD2,CASSSEREVQFF
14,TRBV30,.,CAWSRGGWGTEAFF
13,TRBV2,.,CASSEALARKLFF
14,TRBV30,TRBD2,CAWGKGRATDTQYF
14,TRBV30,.,CVGTLKANTGELFF
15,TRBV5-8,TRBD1,CASSDGTGLNYGYTF
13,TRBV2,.,CASSEAREAGYTF
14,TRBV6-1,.,CASSGLTLAQPQHF
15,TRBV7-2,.,CASSPYRETNYGYTF
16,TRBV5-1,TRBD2,CASRSSGRADTGELFF
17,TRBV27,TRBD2,CASSLSPRGSTYNEQFF
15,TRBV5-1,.,CASSRLISGANVLTF